The rows below give T cell receptor beta chains drawn from one sample of a study of T-cell memory formation after mild COVID-19. TCRdb reprocessed the 5' RACE reads via MiXCR and lists one record per CDR3 protein. The sample holds a few hundred thousand distinct CDR3 sequences; roughly 15% are singletons and the top ten take roughly 23%. Sample: PBMCs or a T cell subset sorted from them (not recorded which). The receptor source for this set is a young man who had mild COVID-19 (a few samples of this study predate the infection). Cell type and time point are not known. Each CDR3 is given with its conserved first and last residue. The D gene is left open where the match is weak. Clone size is shown for a subset of rows, as once, few, many or a class of expanded clone.

CDR3aa | CDR3nt | abundance | v_gene | d_gene | j_gene
CASSYSTGTSGGYTF | TGTGCCAGCAGTTACTCGACTGGGACATCGGGTGGCTACACCTTC | many | TRBV6-5 | NA | TRBJ1-2
CASGDLAQYF | TGCGCCAGCGGCGATTTGGCCCAGTACTTC | NA | TRBV10-2 | NA | TRBJ2-5
CASSRREAFF | TGTGCCTCGAGCAGGAGGGAGGCTTTCTTT | NA | TRBV7-2 | NA | TRBJ1-1
CASSQADRVSNYEQYF | TGTGCCAGCAGCCAAGCCGACAGGGTATCGAACTACGAGCAGTACTTC | NA | TRBV4-2 | TRBD1 | TRBJ2-7
CASRSPLDNTEAFF | TGTGCCAGCAGGAGCCCGTTAGACAACACTGAAGCTTTCTTT | NA | TRBV6-5 | NA | TRBJ1-1
CASSPQGQIYEQYF | TGTGCCAGCTCACCCCAGGGCCAGATCTACGAGCAGTACTTC | few | TRBV18 | NA | TRBJ2-7
CASSVAVARNEQFF | TGTGCCAGCAGCGTAGCTGTAGCTCGAAATGAGCAGTTCTTC | few | TRBV9 | NA | TRBJ2-1
CASSLLRGNEQFF | TGTGCCAGCAGCTTATTGAGAGGCAATGAGCAGTTCTTC | few | TRBV7-2 | NA | TRBJ2-1
CASSTRAAGELFF | TGTGCCAGCAGCACCCGGGCCGCCGGGGAGCTGTTTTTT | NA | TRBV3-1 | NA | TRBJ2-2
CASSVDPARDTEAFF | TGTGCCAGCAGCGTAGACCCTGCCAGGGACACTGAAGCTTTCTTT | NA | TRBV9 | NA | TRBJ1-1
CAISDLSGPTYEQYF | TGTGCCATCAGTGACCTTTCGGGACCCACCTACGAGCAGTACTTC | NA | TRBV10-3 | NA | TRBJ2-7
CSVVGGPGYGYTF | TGCAGCGTTGTAGGGGGCCCAGGTTATGGCTACACCTTC | NA | TRBV29-1 | TRBD1 | TRBJ1-2
CASSTLSTDTQYF | TGCGCCAGCAGCACCCTTAGCACAGATACGCAGTATTTT | NA | TRBV5-1 | NA | TRBJ2-3
CASSPGQGRGAFF | TGTGCCAGCAGCCCCGGACAGGGACGTGGAGCTTTCTTT | few | TRBV7-9 | TRBD1 | TRBJ1-1
CASSRDEGTDTQYF | TGTGCCAGCAGCCGGGACGAAGGGACAGATACGCAGTATTTT | many | TRBV4-2 | NA | TRBJ2-3
CASSRGQGAADTQYF | TGTGCCAGCAGCCGCGGACAGGGGGCGGCAGATACGCAGTATTTT | NA | TRBV11-1 | TRBD1 | TRBJ2-3
CASSQATLAGGTDTQYF | TGCGCCAGCAGCCAAGCGACCCTAGCGGGAGGCACAGATACGCAGTATTTT | NA | TRBV4-3 | TRBD2 | TRBJ2-3
CASARKGWLARNYEQYF | TGTGCCAGCGCCAGAAAGGGTTGGCTAGCTAGAAACTACGAGCAGTACTTC | few | TRBV6-5 | NA | TRBJ2-7
CASSQAWDTQYF | TGTGCCAGCAGCCAAGCGTGGGATACGCAGTATTTT | NA | TRBV11-1 | NA | TRBJ2-3
CASSFRSVTLPDQPQHF | TGTGCCAGCAGCTTTCGGTCAGTGACACTTCCAGATCAGCCCCAGCATTTT | NA | TRBV5-6 | NA | TRBJ1-5
CASSPLGWPTDEQYF | TGTGCCAGCAGCCCGCTGGGTTGGCCGACGGACGAGCAGTACTTC | NA | TRBV5-5 | NA | TRBJ2-7
CASTAGGLTDTQYF | TGTGCTAGCACTGCGGGGGGGCTAACAGATACGCAGTATTTT | NA | TRBV7-7 | TRBD2 | TRBJ2-3
CASSLAGAGQGYEQYF | TGTGCCAGCAGCTTAGCCGGTGCGGGACAGGGCTACGAGCAGTACTTC | many | TRBV7-6 | TRBD1 | TRBJ2-7
CSVELRALGNTIYF | TGCAGCGTTGAACTGAGGGCTTTGGGAAACACCATATATTTT | NA | TRBV29-1 | NA | TRBJ1-3
CASSQAEGGWVETQYF | TGCGCCAGCAGCCAAGCGGAAGGGGGCTGGGTAGAGACCCAGTACTTC | many | TRBV4-3 | TRBD1 | TRBJ2-5
CASRESLASRTDTQYF | TGTGCCAGCAGGGAAAGCTTAGCGTCCCGCACAGATACGCAGTATTTT | NA | TRBV2 | NA | TRBJ2-3
CSGRPTDTQYF | TGCAGCGGCCGACCGACAGATACGCAGTATTTT | few | TRBV29-1 | NA | TRBJ2-3
CASSPRSSSYEQYF | TGTGCCAGCAGCCCCCGATCCTCCAGCTACGAGCAGTACTTC | NA | TRBV7-2 | NA | TRBJ2-7
CASSLAPTGPASNQPQHF | TGCGCCAGCAGCTTGGCCCCGACAGGACCGGCGAGCAATCAGCCCCAGCATTTT | few | TRBV5-1 | NA | TRBJ1-5
CASSGPDTQYF | TGTGCCAGCAGCGGGCCAGATACGCAGTATTTT | few | TRBV7-6 | NA | TRBJ2-3
CASSRGTGGSGELFF | TGCGCCAGCAGCCGGGGGACAGGGGGCTCCGGGGAGCTGTTTTTT | NA | TRBV5-1 | TRBD1 | TRBJ2-2
CASSFGTPTNEKLFF | TGCGCCAGCAGCTTCGGGACACCAACTAATGAAAAACTGTTTTTT | few | TRBV5-1 | NA | TRBJ1-4
CSVGLSSASPLHF | TGCAGCGTTGGGCTATCCTCCGCCTCACCCCTCCACTTT | many | TRBV29-1 | NA | TRBJ1-6
CSARDFASGGLNEQFF | TGCAGTGCTAGAGATTTCGCTAGCGGGGGGCTCAATGAGCAGTTCTTC | few | TRBV20-1 | TRBD2 | TRBJ2-1
CSVEAWDRSTDTQYF | TGCAGCGTTGAAGCCTGGGACAGGAGCACAGATACGCAGTATTTT | many | TRBV29-1 | TRBD1 | TRBJ2-3
CASSRGGFDNEQFF | TGTGCCAGCAGCCGCGGGGGGTTTGACAATGAGCAGTTCTTC | NA | TRBV11-2 | TRBD2 | TRBJ2-1